Reported below is one T cell receptor beta chain. The data were obtained in a study of blood T cell repertoires in COVID-19. Study-level background: PBMCs, B-cell-depleted T cells, or T cells provided the cDNA or gDNA that made up the material.

J was trimmed by 7 bases and V by 6 bases; bases with no gene match: 5. CDR3 length equals 12 residues. Germline CDR1 is SNHLY and CDR2 is FYNNEI. One Seattle source followed patients from active infection through their disease course. Original data processing: Scientists estimated how many nucleated cells there were by amplifying reference gene primers. Using immunoSEQ multiplex PCR, the repertoire was profiled, and TCRdb retains in-frame clones only, with some absent. The V and J calls and the clone size are those of that table, but D and trimming were determined from the DNA. The repertoire holds some 68,000 clones, less than 95% seen once, with roughly 0.47% in the top ten.

The chain recombines TRBV2 with TRBJ1-2, with 7 positions matching TRBD1. This TCR was sampled from a man over 45 with COVID-19, enrolled during active disease. Input material: peripheral blood. CDR3 protein: CASRQTGPGYTF. The DNA of the CDR3 is TGTGCCAGCAGGCAGACAGGGCCTGGCTACACCTTC.